This entry concerns a single TCR beta chain. The sample is drawn from a study of OX40 agonist ivuxolimab in advanced cancers. The V end was cut by 6 bases, the J end by 5 bases, with 13 bases between. This CDR3 comprises 12 residues. Germline assignment: CDR1 SQVTM and CDR2 ANQGSEA. Clones were read by immunoSEQ multiplex PCR, and TCRdb kept only the in-frame ones, dropping some. Of 50,000 or so clones listed, around 88% are singletons. J is TRBJ2-5 and V is TRBV29-1; perhaps TRBD2 as D (5 bases). This specimen was CD4+ or CD8+ T cells sorted from blood, taken in a trial of the OX40 agonist ivuxolimab. The sequence derives from an adult with an advanced solid tumor such as melanoma, head and neck, liver or kidney cancer. DNA of the CDR3: TGCAGCGTGCGAGGGTCGGTGGAGACCCAGTACTTC. It is translated as CSVRGSVETQYF.